These T cell receptor beta chains were read from a single sample in a study of T cell changes during pregnancy in multiple sclerosis. Clones were sequenced by immunoSEQ multiplex PCR, and TCRdb holds only the in-frame ones, with some missing. The sample holds about 69,000 clones, just over 90% seen once. Sequences were derived from peripheral blood, sampled in the third trimester of pregnancy. The receptors originated from a female donor with multiple sclerosis, enrolled in a pregnancy study. Each CDR3 is given with its conserved first and last residue. The order of the fields is J gene, V gene, CDR3 protein.

J gene: TRBJ2-7
V gene: TRBV28
CDR3 protein: CASSPGQKVDEQYF

J gene: TRBJ1-4
V gene: TRBV4-3
CDR3 protein: CASSHHRDRDYEKLFF

J gene: TRBJ2-7
V gene: TRBV30
CDR3 protein: CAWRWDIGSYEQYF

J gene: TRBJ2-3
V gene: TRBV5-1
CDR3 protein: CASSLTSPDTQYF

J gene: TRBJ1-6
V gene: TRBV7-8
CDR3 protein: CASSPDRGRRSPLHF

J gene: TRBJ1-3
V gene: TRBV19
CDR3 protein: CASSLFTGSGNTIYF

J gene: TRBJ1-2
V gene: TRBV5-6
CDR3 protein: CASSPVEGLEGGYTF

J gene: TRBJ2-7
V gene: TRBV19
CDR3 protein: CASSPWWGTGTEQYF

J gene: TRBJ2-7
V gene: TRBV2
CDR3 protein: CASMKGQGANEQYF

J gene: TRBJ1-6
V gene: TRBV2
CDR3 protein: CASPRDRESPLHF

J gene: TRBJ1-5
V gene: TRBV9
CDR3 protein: CASSVGQDNQPQHF

J gene: TRBJ1-2
V gene: TRBV5-1
CDR3 protein: CASSLATGTGTYGYTF

J gene: TRBJ2-2
V gene: TRBV4-1
CDR3 protein: CASSPTGLAGDPGTGELFF

J gene: TRBJ2-7
V gene: TRBV7-2
CDR3 protein: CASNPISLGEQYF

J gene: TRBJ1-2
V gene: TRBV9
CDR3 protein: CASSWGVYGYTF

J gene: TRBJ1-1
V gene: TRBV5-4
CDR3 protein: CASRLAGSGPEAFF

J gene: TRBJ1-2
V gene: TRBV20-1
CDR3 protein: CSVRGNGYTF

J gene: TRBJ2-3
V gene: TRBV6-5
CDR3 protein: CASSYSTGGGPDTQYF

J gene: TRBJ1-4
V gene: TRBV6-5
CDR3 protein: CASSYGQAFNEKLFF

J gene: TRBJ2-1
V gene: TRBV7-6
CDR3 protein: CASSQGGEQFF

J gene: TRBJ2-7
V gene: TRBV5-1
CDR3 protein: CASSFGDRRNEQYF

J gene: TRBJ2-5
V gene: TRBV5-5
CDR3 protein: CASSLGQGPVGGTQYF

J gene: TRBJ2-3
V gene: TRBV4-2
CDR3 protein: CASSQVALETTNTQYF

J gene: TRBJ2-7
V gene: TRBV5-1
CDR3 protein: CASSSGTGFSYEQYF

J gene: TRBJ2-7
V gene: TRBV6-1
CDR3 protein: CASSPAMAYEQYF

J gene: TRBJ2-5
V gene: TRBV7-2
CDR3 protein: CASSPRRGDQETQYF

J gene: TRBJ1-6
V gene: TRBV4-1
CDR3 protein: CASSRRFNRDSPLHF

J gene: TRBJ2-1
V gene: TRBV2
CDR3 protein: CASSEPPGDRYNEQFF

J gene: TRBJ2-7
V gene: TRBV23-1
CDR3 protein: CASSLWGDEQYF

J gene: TRBJ2-1
V gene: TRBV25-1
CDR3 protein: CASSELGGGNEQFF

J gene: TRBJ1-3
V gene: TRBV11-2
CDR3 protein: CASSRLGAEGNTIYF

J gene: TRBJ2-2
V gene: TRBV7-9
CDR3 protein: CASSLRGGTGELFF

J gene: TRBJ1-4
V gene: TRBV4-3
CDR3 protein: CASSAAATNEKLFF

J gene: TRBJ2-1
V gene: TRBV28
CDR3 protein: CASRSGLASYNEQFF

J gene: TRBJ1-1
V gene: TRBV5-1
CDR3 protein: CASSLGQPMNTEAFF

J gene: TRBJ1-2
V gene: TRBV5-8
CDR3 protein: CASSLVAGLSRHGYTF

J gene: TRBJ1-1
V gene: TRBV4-1
CDR3 protein: CASSQEGHSNTEAFF

J gene: TRBJ2-3
V gene: TRBV29-1
CDR3 protein: CSTEGTSTDTQYF

J gene: TRBJ2-1
V gene: TRBV19
CDR3 protein: CASSIYGQGGEQFF

J gene: TRBJ2-5
V gene: TRBV5-8
CDR3 protein: CASSLRVKETQYF

J gene: TRBJ2-7
V gene: TRBV30
CDR3 protein: CAWSWRGEQYF

J gene: TRBJ2-3
V gene: TRBV9
CDR3 protein: CASSVLGYTDTQYF

J gene: TRBJ1-3
V gene: TRBV2
CDR3 protein: CASSAGQGYSGNTIYF

J gene: TRBJ2-3
V gene: TRBV7-3
CDR3 protein: CASRSGGATDTQYF

J gene: TRBJ2-7
V gene: TRBV5-1
CDR3 protein: CASSRGTGSYEQYF

J gene: TRBJ1-1
V gene: TRBV18
CDR3 protein: CASSPSKQGVTEAFF